Following are 24 T cell receptor beta chains from one sample sequenced in a study of T cell responses to AZD1222 COVID-19 vaccine. Repertoires were generated with immunoSEQ multiplex PCR, while TCRdb's copy carries only in-frame clones and drops some. The table shows approximately 130,000 clones, with 90% to 95% occurring only once. Sequencing was performed on peripheral blood, taken on day 0 of AZD1222 vaccination. These receptors were obtained from an adult in good health.

The gene calls are TRBV27 and TRBJ2-5, with D possibly being TRBD1 (6 bases). The CDR3 contains 13 residues. V lost 10 bases and J 4 bases, leaving 16 bases between the germline ends. The germline gives CDR1 MNHEY, CDR2 SMNVEV (reference sequence). The CDR3 DNA follows: TGTGCCAACCCCCTGGGACAACCAGAGACCCAGTACTTC. Amino acid sequence: CANPLGQPETQYF.

The chain carries TRBV7-9 and TRBJ1-6; tentative D call: TRBD1 (6 bases). Germline V gene lookup returns CDR1 SEHNR and CDR2 FQNEAQ (reference sequence). The CDR3 length is 17 residues. The ends were cut back, 3 bases at V and 4 bases at J, with 16 bases in the middle. Here the CDR3 reads CASSLQDPGVYNSPLHF. Written as DNA, the CDR3 is TGTGCCAGCAGCTTGCAGGACCCAGGGGTTTATAATTCACCCCTCCACTTT.

V is TRBV6-2 or TRBV6-3 and J is TRBJ1-5; D remains unclear. In germline, CDR1 is MNHEY, CDR2 SVGEGT. The CDR3 is made up of 12 amino acids. V shed 4 bases and J shed 5 bases, with 6 bases lying between them. The CDR3 region has the DNA TGTGCCAGCAGTTCCGGGCATCAGCCCCAGCATTTT. Amino acid sequence: CASSSGHQPQHF.

This CDR3 is CAGRSGGYNEQFF. CDR3 sequence (DNA): TGTGCCGGGCGGAGCGGGGGCTACAATGAGCAGTTCTTC. V is TRBV7-9 and J is TRBJ2-1, with 8 positions matching TRBD2. The CDR3 length is 13 residues. The germline CDR1 and CDR2 sequences are SEHNR and FQNEAQ (reference sequence). J gave up 3 bases and V 11 bases, and 6 bases lay outside the gene matches.

This chain uses TRBV5-6 with TRBJ2-1; 10 bases agree with TRBD1. The CDR3 sequence is 16 residues long. The junction had 6 bases not matched to a gene; V was cut back by 0 bases and J by 6 bases. From germline, CDR1 is SGHDT and CDR2 YYEEEE. CDR3 residues: CASSLVGQGTGNEQFF. The CDR3, as DNA: TGTGCCAGCAGCTTGGTGGGACAGGGGACGGGCAATGAGCAGTTCTTC.

This rearrangement joins TRBV29-1 to TRBJ2-1; D perhaps matches TRBD1 (5 bases). The CDR3 runs 14 residues. Germline CDR1 reads SQVTM; CDR2 reads ANQGSEA. V lost 2 bases to trimming and J lost 7 bases, with 15 bases between them. The DNA of the CDR3 is TGCAGCGTTGAACCAGGGCAGATTGGGAATGAGCAGTTCTTC. Encoded protein: CSVEPGQIGNEQFF.

V is TRBV6-5 and J is TRBJ1-4; 8 nucleotides agree with TRBD1. The CDR3 extends over 15 amino acids. Germline V gives CDR1 MNHEY, CDR2 SVGAGI. Losses at the gene ends were 4 bases for V and 3 bases for J; bases not matched to a gene: 4. This CDR3 is CASSSQGAANEKLFF. Written as DNA, the CDR3 is TGTGCCAGCAGTTCCCAGGGGGCTGCTAATGAAAAACTGTTTTTT.

The chain couples TRBV7-3 to TRBJ2-3, with D perhaps TRBD1 (5 bases). The ends were cut back, 5 bases at V and 2 bases at J, with 14 bases in the middle. Germline V lookup: CDR1 SGHTA, CDR2 FQGTGA. The CDR3 runs 15 residues. As DNA, the CDR3 is TGTGCCAGCAGCCCCATAGGGGATCCCACAGATACGCAGTATTTT. Its translation is CASSPIGDPTDTQYF.

The rearrangement uses TRBV6-5 and TRBJ2-1; D may be TRBD2 (5 bases). Germline CDR1 and CDR2: MNHEY and SVGAGI. The CDR3 loop spans 14 amino acids. V was clipped by 4 bases and J by 8 bases, with 15 bases between them. The CDR3 is CASSLTSEGDEQFF. CDR3 DNA: TGTGCCAGCAGTTTAACCTCCGAGGGCGATGAGCAGTTCTTC.

The CDR3 region has the DNA TGTGCCAGCTCACGTAGGGACGGAACTAATGAAAAACTGTTTTTT. Translated, it gives CASSRRDGTNEKLFF. The genes are TRBV18 and TRBJ1-4; a possible D gene is TRBD1 (5 bases). Germline values: CDR1 KGHSH, CDR2 LQKENI. Deletions cut 4 bases from V and 1 base from J, with 10 bases between. The CDR3 extends over 15 amino acids.

This clone was recorded once. The chain has TRBV19 and TRBJ2-7; D may be TRBD1 (6 bases). Between the trimmed V and J ends, which lost 5 bases and 4 bases, there was a span of 21 bases. The germline V gene has CDR1 LNHDA and CDR2 SQIVND (reference sequence). The CDR3 consists of 16 residues. CDR3 sequence reads: CASSAVDRPLGYEQYF. In DNA form, the CDR3 reads TGTGCCAGTAGTGCCGTCGACAGGCCCCTCGGGTACGAGCAGTACTTC.

This clone was found once. Possible read error: a much larger clone is one base away. The chain carries TRBV9 and TRBJ2-7, with 7 bases matching TRBD2. With V trimmed by 3 bases and J by 1 base, 13 bases remained unmatched. This CDR3 has 17 residues. Germline V lookup: CDR1 SGDLS, CDR2 YYNGEE. CDR3 protein: CASSGGGRGRRSYEQYF. In DNA, the CDR3 is TGTGCCAGCAGCGGGGGGGGTCGTGGGAGAAGATCCTACGAGCAGTACTTC.

The genes are TRBV6-2 or TRBV6-3 and TRBJ2-1, with 14 bases that match TRBD2. CDR1 and CDR2 (germline): MNHEY, SVGEGT. CDR3 length: 17 residues. The V gene end was trimmed by 6 bases and the J gene end by 8 bases; junction bases not matched to a gene: 12. The CDR3 protein is CASSRKRTSGRWDEQFF. The CDR3 DNA reads as TGTGCCAGCAGCCGCAAACGGACTAGCGGGAGGTGGGATGAGCAGTTCTTC.

This rearrangement joins TRBV28 to TRBJ2-1, with D uncertain. The V end was cut by 5 bases, the J end by 1 base, with 9 bases between. Germline loops: CDR1 MDHEN, CDR2 SYDVKM. CDR3 length: 14 residues. The CDR3 is CASSLLGSYNEQFF. The DNA of the CDR3 is TGTGCCAGCAGTCTTCTGGGGTCCTACAATGAGCAGTTCTTC.

V usage is TRBV6-2 or TRBV6-3 and J usage is TRBJ2-1; 9 bases line up with TRBD2. CDR1 MNHEY and CDR2 SVGEGT come from the germline V gene. Trimming took 8 bases from V and 2 from J; bases not matched to a gene: 4. The CDR3 spans 14 residues. The CDR3 nucleotides are TGTGCCAGCGGCCTAGCGGGGCCCTACAATGAGCAGTTCTTC. Amino acid sequence: CASGLAGPYNEQFF.

The gene calls are TRBV6-5 and TRBJ2-3; the match to TRBD2 covers 7 bases. The CDR3 runs to 16 residues. The J segment lost 2 bases and the V segment lost 2 bases, leaving 7 bases of the junction unmatched. Per the germline V gene, CDR1 is MNHEY and CDR2 is SVGAGI. The DNA of the CDR3 is TGTGCCAGCAGTTACCGTCTAGCGGCGATCACAGATACGCAGTATTTT. Protein: CASSYRLAAITDTQYF.

The chain couples TRBV11-1 to TRBJ1-6; no reliable D call. Trimming removed 2 bases at V and 7 bases at J, with 9 bases between. The germline V gene encodes CDR1 SGHAT and CDR2 FQDESV (reference sequence). The CDR3 runs to 14 residues. CDR3 sequence: CASSLFGENSPLHF. The CDR3 nucleotides are TGTGCCAGCAGCTTATTTGGGGAAAATTCACCCCTCCACTTT.

The chain employs TRBV27 and TRBJ2-1; 11 nucleotides match TRBD2. V shed 6 bases and J 3 bases; nucleotides not matched to a gene: 4. Germline V gene sequence: CDR1 MNHEY, CDR2 SMNVEV (reference sequence). The CDR3 contains 15 residues. CDR3 sequence reads: CASRMGLADYNEQFF. CDR3 nucleotides: TGTGCCAGCAGAATGGGACTAGCGGACTACAATGAGCAGTTCTTC.

The chain employs TRBV5-4 and TRBJ1-2; maybe TRBD1 (5 bases). This CDR3 is 16 amino acids long. The germline V and J ends were trimmed by 0 bases and 4 bases, with 16 bases remaining between them. Germline CDR1 is SGHNT and CDR2 is YYREEE (reference sequence). In DNA form, the CDR3 reads TGTGCCAGCAGCTTGGCCGGAGGGGCGCGGATCTATGGCTACACCTTC. Its protein product is CASSLAGGARIYGYTF.

The chain couples TRBV19 to TRBJ1-6; D is uncertain. Germline CDR1 is LNHDA and CDR2 is SQIVND (reference sequence). Trimming stripped 3 bases from V and 10 bases from J, with 7 bases between. The CDR3 runs 12 residues. The CDR3 here is CASSISRSPLHF. CDR3 bases: TGTGCCAGTAGTATCTCTCGGTCACCCCTCCACTTT.

This clone was counted a single time. The V gene is TRBV19, the J gene TRBJ1-2, with TRBD1 identical over 8 bases. With 10 bases clipped from V and 0 bases from J, the junction kept 7 bases outside the gene matches. The CDR3 contains 14 residues. Germline CDR1 and CDR2: LNHDA and SQIVND (reference sequence). The CDR3, as DNA: TGTGCCACTCAGGGGGCACTTACTAACTATGGCTACACCTTC. It yields the protein CATQGALTNYGYTF.

The chain is built from TRBV7-9 and TRBJ2-7; TRBD1 matches at 8 bases. Germline CDR1 reads SEHNR; CDR2 reads FQNEAQ (reference sequence). This CDR3 spans 13 amino acids. J lost 3 bases, V lost 6 bases, and 4 bases had no gene match. The CDR3 DNA reads as TGTGCCAGCAGACAGGACAGGGACTACGAGCAGTACTTC. This codes for CASRQDRDYEQYF.

This chain links TRBV4-1 with TRBJ2-1; the match to TRBD2 covers 7 bases. V shed 0 bases, J shed 6 bases, and the junction held 5 bases outside the gene matches. This CDR3 is built from 15 residues. Germline V gene sequence: CDR1 MGHRA, CDR2 YSYEKL. DNA of the CDR3: TGCGCCAGCAGCCAAGATTCTAGCGGAGTCAATGAGCAGTTCTTC. Its protein is CASSQDSSGVNEQFF.

This sequence joins TRBV24-1 and TRBJ1-2; 10 bases agree with TRBD1. Germline loops: CDR1 KGHDR, CDR2 SFDVKD. There are 11 residues in the CDR3. V dropped 9 bases and J dropped 7; count of bases not matched to a gene: 1. CDR3 amino acids: CATGDRGGYTF. The CDR3 coding sequence is TGTGCCACCGGGGACAGGGGTGGCTACACCTTC.